This T cell receptor beta chain was identified during a study of blood T cell repertoires in COVID-19. Germline-derived CDR1 and CDR2 are LNHDA and SQIVND (reference sequence). This CDR3 has 17 residues. Trimming cost V 3 bases and J 4 bases; bases outside gene matches: 12. Authors' methods: Estimated nucleated cell counts came from reference gene primer amplification. Assay: immunoSEQ multiplex PCR; the TCRdb copy retains only in-frame clones and omits some. V and J calls and clone size come straight from that table; D and trimming were deduced from the DNA. The table lists about 260,000 clones, 88% of them singletons.

The genes are TRBV19 and TRBJ1-1, with TRBD1 matching 9 bases. Source material: peripheral blood. This TCR was sampled from a human donor in a cohort sampled during active COVID-19. In nucleotides, the CDR3 is TGTGCCAGTAGTATTACAGGGGGCTGGGGGTCGGGCACTGAAGCTTTCTTT. Translation gives CASSITGGWGSGTEAFF. Supplemented by reference TRBV19 and TRBJ1-1, the full variable domain reads DGGITQSPKYLFRKEGQNVTLSCEQNLNHDAMYWYRQDPGQGLRLIYYSQIVNDFQKGDIAEGYSVSREKKESFPLTVTSAQKNPTAFYLCASSITGGWGSGTEAFFGQGTRLTVV.